The clone carrying this T cell receptor (beta chain) was observed many times. At one end the junction does not follow the germline gene, possibly because of a read error. PCR was performed a second time for roughly 7 to 11 cycles using a sample-barcoded 5' primer and a J-beta primer mix. TCRdb passed the 5' RACE reads through MiXCR, listing each CDR3 protein once. The sample has hundreds of thousands of distinct CDR3 sequences, about 30% seen once; the top ten hold 15%. The germline V gene encodes CDR1 MDHEN and CDR2 SYDVKM. The CDR3 length is 15 residues. The entry originates in a study of blood T cells in healthy people across ages.

Sequenced material: blood. This TCR derives from a woman aged 80 or older in good health. The chain employs TRBV28 and TRBJ2-6; a weak D match, TRBD1 (6 bases). The CDR3 DNA reads as TGCGCCAGCAGCTTCTCAGGGGCTGGGGCCAACGTCCTGACTTTC. Protein sequence: CASSFSGAGANVLTF.